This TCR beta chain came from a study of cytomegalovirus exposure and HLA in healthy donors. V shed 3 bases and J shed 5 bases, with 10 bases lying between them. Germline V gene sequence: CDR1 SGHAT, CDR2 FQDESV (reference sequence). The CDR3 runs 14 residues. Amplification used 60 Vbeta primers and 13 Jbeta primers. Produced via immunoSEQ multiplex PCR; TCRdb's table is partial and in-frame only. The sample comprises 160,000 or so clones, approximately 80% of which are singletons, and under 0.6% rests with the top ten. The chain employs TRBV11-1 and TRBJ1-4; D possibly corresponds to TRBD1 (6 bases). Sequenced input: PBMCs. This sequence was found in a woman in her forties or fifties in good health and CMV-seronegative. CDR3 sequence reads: CASSFRDTNEKLFF. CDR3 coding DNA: TGTGCCAGCAGCTTCCGGGACACGAATGAAAAACTGTTTTTT. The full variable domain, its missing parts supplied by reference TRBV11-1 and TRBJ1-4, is EAEVAQSPRYKITEKSQAVAFWCDPISGHATLYWYRQILGQGPELLVQFQDESVVDDSQLPKDRFSAERLKGVDSTLKIQPAELGDSAMYLCASSFRDTNEKLFFGSGTQLSVL.